This T cell receptor (beta chain) was found in a study of shared clonotypes between healthy human individuals. The authors divided CD4+ cells into CD45RA+ naive and CD45RA-negative memory subsets. Deep-level running was used for the assay. Measured with immunoSEQ multiplex PCR; TCRdb has only the in-frame clones, and not every one. The sample has some 200,000 clones; approximately 92% are singletons. Sequencing input: naive CD4+ T cells sorted from blood. Subset of the sample: CD45RA+ positively selected. This TCR came from a woman under 40 in good health.

The CDR3, as DNA: TGTGCCAGCAGGACAGGGGGGATCGGTACTGAAGCTTTCTTT. Encoded protein: CASRTGGIGTEAFF. V usage is TRBV28 and J usage is TRBJ1-1; 9 bases fit TRBD1. The CDR3 is 14 residues long. CDR1 and CDR2 (germline): MDHEN, SYDVKM. V lost 6 bases to trimming and J lost 5 bases; unmatched junction nucleotides: 7.